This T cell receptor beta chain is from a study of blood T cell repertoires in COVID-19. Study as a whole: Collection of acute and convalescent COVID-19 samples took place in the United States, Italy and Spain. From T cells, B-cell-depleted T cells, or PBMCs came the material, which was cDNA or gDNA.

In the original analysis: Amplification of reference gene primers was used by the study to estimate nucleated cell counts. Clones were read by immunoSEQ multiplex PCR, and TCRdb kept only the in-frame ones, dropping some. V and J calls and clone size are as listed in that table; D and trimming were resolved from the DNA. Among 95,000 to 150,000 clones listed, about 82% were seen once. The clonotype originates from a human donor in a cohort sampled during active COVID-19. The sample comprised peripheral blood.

DNA of the CDR3: TGTGCTACAAAAGGATGGGGAGGGAGCAATCAGCCCCAGCATTTT. It is translated as CATKGWGGSNQPQHF. V usage is TRBV27 and J usage is TRBJ1-5; D is unresolved. The CDR3 has 15 amino acids. Germline-derived CDR1 and CDR2 are MNHEY and SMNVEV (reference sequence).